These T cell receptor beta chains were read from a single sample in a study of cytomegalovirus exposure and HLA in healthy donors. TCRdb's table, derived via immunoSEQ multiplex PCR, lists solely in-frame clones and lacks some. The data contain over 80,000 clones, around 84% of them singletons. Sequencing input: PBMCs. These TCRs come from a man aged 18-30 years in good health and CMV-seropositive. Each CDR3 is given with its conserved first and last residue. The D gene is left open where the match is weak. A row's size may be missing; if present it is once, few, many or a size class.

>TRBJ2-3|TRBD2|NA|TRBV28
CASRVVGLAGDTQYF
TGTGCCAGCCGGGTAGTAGGACTAGCGGGAGATACGCAGTATTTT
>TRBJ2-1|TRBD1|NA|TRBV7-3
CASSAGQGGNEQFF
TGTGCCAGCAGCGCGGGACAGGGGGGCAATGAGCAGTTCTTC
>TRBJ1-1|NA|NA|TRBV29-1
CSVGSGTEAFF
TGCAGCGTTGGATCAGGGACTGAAGCTTTCTTT
>TRBJ1-3|TRBD1|NA|TRBV14
CASSLQGASGNTIYF
TGTGCCAGCAGCCTACAGGGGGCTTCTGGAAACACCATATATTTT
>TRBJ2-7|TRBD2|once|TRBV4-2
CASSQRTLAGENEQYF
TGTGCCAGCAGCCAAAGAACGCTAGCGGGTGAGAACGAGCAGTACTTC
>TRBJ1-3|NA|NA|TRBV28
CASRGAGVSSGNTIYF
TGTGCCAGCAGGGGGGCAGGCGTAAGCTCTGGAAACACCATATATTTT
>TRBJ1-1|NA|NA|TRBV11-2
CASSRYTGFVAEAFF
TGTGCCAGCAGCCGTTATACAGGGTTTGTAGCTGAAGCTTTCTTT
>TRBJ2-7|TRBD2|NA|TRBV27
CASSLLAGVYEQYF
TGTGCCAGCAGTTTACTAGCGGGGGTCTACGAGCAGTACTTC
>TRBJ1-2|NA|NA|TRBV11-3
CASSPSVAGGYTF
TGTGCCAGCAGCCCGTCCGTGGCCGGGGGCTACACCTTC
>TRBJ2-1|TRBD1|NA|TRBV28
CASSFLQGSYNEQFF
TGTGCCAGCAGTTTCTTACAGGGGTCCTACAATGAGCAGTTCTTC
>TRBJ2-5|TRBD1|NA|TRBV10-1
CASSDRTQGQETQYF
TGCGCCAGCAGTGACAGGACACAGGGGCAAGAGACCCAGTACTTC
>TRBJ2-2|TRBD2|NA|TRBV25-1
CASSPLAVNTGELFF
TGTGCCAGCAGTCCACTAGCGGTTAACACCGGGGAGCTGTTTTTT
>TRBJ1-1|TRBD1|NA|TRBV28
CASSLRTGGFAEAFF
TGTGCCAGCAGTTTACGGACAGGGGGCTTTGCTGAAGCTTTCTTT
>TRBJ2-7|TRBD2|NA|TRBV9
CASSPAGLAGGPYQYEQYF
TGTGCCAGCAGCCCCGCAGGCCTAGCGGGAGGGCCATATCAGTACGAGCAGTACTTC
>TRBJ2-5|NA|NA|TRBV5-1
CASSSPPSAQETQYF
TGCGCCAGCAGCTCTCCCCCTAGCGCTCAAGAGACCCAGTACTTC
>TRBJ2-3|NA|NA|TRBV11-2
CASSRPADSTDTQYF
TGTGCCAGCAGCCGGCCTGCGGATTCAACAGATACGCAGTATTTT
>TRBJ1-4|NA|NA|TRBV5-1
CASSLGPPASRVEKLFF
TGCGCCAGCAGCTTGGGTCCACCTGCGTCGAGGGTCGAAAAACTGTTTTTT
>TRBJ2-1|TRBD1|NA|TRBV6-5
CASRRPGQYNEQFF
TGTGCCAGCAGACGCCCGGGACAGTACAATGAGCAGTTCTTC
>TRBJ1-4|NA|NA|TRBV6-5
CASSFQRGEKLFF
TGTGCCAGCAGTTTCCAGAGAGGTGAAAAACTGTTTTTT
>TRBJ2-7|NA|few|TRBV5-5
CASSADRGGRWQYF
TGTGCCAGCAGCGCGGACAGAGGAGGTCGCTGGCAGTACTTC
>TRBJ2-3|TRBD2|NA|TRBV2
CASRPLAGGTSTQYF
TGTGCCAGCAGACCACTAGCGGGAGGGACCAGTACGCAGTATTTT
>TRBJ2-1|NA|once|TRBV7-9
CASSPQVWSSYNEQFF
TGTGCCAGCAGCCCACAGGTATGGAGCTCCTACAATGAGCAGTTCTTC
>TRBJ2-3|TRBD1|NA|TRBV27
CASSLFYQRTGGTQYF
TGTGCCAGCAGTTTATTTTATCAAAGGACAGGCGGAACGCAGTATTTT
>TRBJ2-2|NA|NA|TRBV7-6
CASSLAVRATNTGELFF
TGTGCCAGCAGCTTAGCGGTCAGGGCCACGAACACCGGGGAGCTGTTTTTT
>TRBJ2-3|TRBD2|NA|TRBV19
CASSIGSGSSTDTQYF
TGTGCCAGTAGTATCGGCAGCGGGAGTAGCACAGATACGCAGTATTTT
>TRBJ1-1|TRBD1|NA|TRBV6-6
CASTDPGQGAVAEAFF
TGTGCCAGCACCGACCCGGGACAGGGGGCGGTTGCTGAAGCTTTCTTT
>TRBJ2-7|TRBD1|NA|TRBV6-5
CASRPSRGLYEQYF
TGTGCCAGCAGACCCAGCAGGGGGCTCTACGAGCAGTACTTC
>TRBJ2-7|TRBD1|NA|TRBV5-1
CASSLRDRGYEQYF
TGCGCCAGCAGCCTTCGGGACAGGGGCTACGAGCAGTACTTC
>TRBJ2-2|NA|NA|TRBV5-1
CASRWATGELFF
TGCGCCAGTCGATGGGCCACCGGGGAGCTGTTTTTT
>TRBJ2-1|NA|NA|TRBV27
CASFRGSVAGNEQFF
TGTGCCAGCTTCCGGGGGTCCGTCGCAGGTAATGAGCAGTTCTTC
>TRBJ1-5|NA|few|TRBV28
CASSPSGSNQPQHF
TGTGCCAGCAGTCCCTCAGGGTCCAATCAGCCCCAGCATTTT